The 14 T cell receptor beta chains below all came from one sample that was sequenced in a study of CD8 T cells in Susac syndrome. cDNA came from about 0.46 to 1 ug RNA primed by random hexamers. Using its own MiXCR run on the immunoSEQ multiplex PCR reads, TCRdb lists one record per CDR3 protein. Here the sample spans roughly 130,000 distinct CDR3 sequences, roughly 95% being singletons. Source material: CD4+ T cells from PBMCs. All receptors derive from a human donor in good health.

V gene TRBV27 combines with J gene TRBJ1-1, with D unclear. V was cut by 7 bases and J by 2 bases, with 17 bases left in between. The CDR3 runs to 15 residues. The V gene's germline CDR1 is MNHEY and CDR2 SMNVEV (reference sequence). The CDR3 DNA reads TGTGCCAGCATACCCTCCTCGGGCATCAACACTGAAGCTTTCTTT. It codes for CASIPSSGINTEAFF.

This chain's CDR3 is CATSAAEEKLFF. The CDR3, as DNA: TGTGCCACCAGCGCAGCTGAGGAAAAACTGTTTTTT. The rearrangement links TRBV24-1 to TRBJ1-4; D ambiguous. V was shortened by 7 bases and J by 8 bases, with 10 bases between the two germline ends. The CDR3 totals 12 residues. Germline V gene lookup returns CDR1 KGHDR and CDR2 SFDVKD.

This clonotype was found once. CDR3 sequence (DNA): TGTGCCAGCAGTCTCCAAGGACGGACAGGCGCAGGGCAGTTCTTC. Translation gives CASSLQGRTGAGQFF. This chain uses TRBV2 with TRBJ2-1; 7 positions agree with TRBD1. Germline V gene data show CDR1 as SNHLY and CDR2 as FYNNEI. The CDR3 has 15 amino acids. The V and J ends lost 5 bases and 12 bases, in that order; junction bases with no gene match: 16.

The chain uses TRBV11-3 and TRBJ1-2, with TRBD1 matching 7 bases. V lost 0 bases, J lost 0 bases, and 7 bases stayed unmatched. The CDR3 sequence is 17 residues long. Germline CDR1 SGHNT, CDR2 YENEEA. Here the CDR3 reads CASSLDPGQRANYGYTF. DNA for the CDR3: TGTGCCAGCAGCTTAGACCCGGGACAGAGAGCTAACTATGGCTACACCTTC.

CDR3 sequence reads: CSARDRTGVYNEQFF. CDR3 DNA: TGCAGTGCTAGAGATCGGACAGGGGTATACAATGAGCAGTTCTTC. The V call is TRBV20-1, the J call TRBJ2-1; 9 bases map to TRBD1. V lost 0 bases and J lost 4; bases outside the gene matches: 4. Germline-derived CDR1 and CDR2 are DFQATT and SNEGSKA (reference sequence). CDR3 length: 15 residues.

V usage is TRBV3-1 and J usage is TRBJ1-1; the D is unclear. Trimming left V 4 bases short and J 4 bases short, with 13 bases between. Germline values: CDR1 LGHDT, CDR2 YNNKEL (reference sequence). The CDR3 covers 14 residues. CDR3 DNA sequence: TGTGCCAGCAGCCGTGACACTAGGAGCACTGAAGCTTTCTTT. This codes for CASSRDTRSTEAFF.

V gene TRBV28 combines with J gene TRBJ2-5, with D hard to call. The CDR3 length is 15 residues. V lost 5 bases and J lost 4, with 17 bases in between. Germline CDR1 and CDR2: MDHEN and SYDVKM. This CDR3 reads CASSRHSKAPETQYF. CDR3 sequence (DNA): TGTGCCAGCAGTCGACATAGTAAAGCTCCAGAGACCCAGTACTTC.

The chain links TRBV30 to TRBJ2-1; no clear D. Germline V gives CDR1 GTSNPN, CDR2 SVGIG (reference sequence). The CDR3 has 11 residues. V lost 0 bases to trimming and J lost 3 bases, with 0 bases between them. CDR3 nucleotide sequence: TGTGCCTGGAGTGTCTACAATGAGCAGTTCTTC. This sequence encodes CAWSVYNEQFF.

The gene calls are TRBV2 and TRBJ2-1; D might be TRBD2 (5 bases). This CDR3 has 12 residues. Germline V CDR1 and CDR2: SNHLY, FYNNEI. Trimming removed 11 bases at V and 7 bases at J, with 15 bases between. CDR3: CAGGALRNEQFF. The DNA for the CDR3 is TGTGCCGGAGGAGCCCTTCGGAATGAGCAGTTCTTC.

The rearrangement joins TRBV29-1 to TRBJ2-7, with TRBD2 matching over 8 bases. Germline CDR1 and CDR2: SQVTM and ANQGSEA. The ends lost 7 bases at V and 7 bases at J; junction bases unmatched: 9. This CDR3 comprises 12 residues. The CDR3 coding sequence is TGCAGCGGCGGGGGGACGCGTGGGGAGCAGTACTTC. Protein: CSGGGTRGEQYF.

The J gene is TRBJ2-7, the V gene TRBV18; D might be TRBD1 or TRBD2, each matching 5 bases. Trimming stripped 3 bases from V and 0 bases from J, with 15 bases between. Germline V gene sequence: CDR1 KGHSH, CDR2 LQKENI. CDR3 length equals 16 residues. CDR3 in amino acids: CASSPSGAASSYEQYF. CDR3 DNA: TGTGCCAGCTCACCCTCCGGGGCGGCGAGCTCCTACGAGCAGTACTTC.

The J gene is TRBJ1-1, the V gene TRBV5-1, with D perhaps TRBD1 (6 bases). Germline CDR1 is SGHRS and CDR2 is YFSETQ. Trimming shortened V by 7 bases and J by 2 bases, and 21 bases separated the two germline ends. The CDR3 runs 16 residues. The CDR3 DNA reads as TGCGCCAGCCGAGCCGGGACACTGACCGTAAACACTGAAGCTTTCTTT. Protein: CASRAGTLTVNTEAFF.

The J gene is TRBJ2-5, the V gene TRBV15; tentatively, D is TRBD1 or TRBD2 (5 bases each). This CDR3 has 15 amino acids. Per germline, CDR1 LNHNV and CDR2 YYDKDF (reference sequence). Trimming removed 1 base from V and 2 bases from J, with 11 bases in between. CDR3 loop: CATSRAPGPQETQYF. CDR3 sequence (DNA): TGTGCCACCAGCAGAGCCCCGGGACCTCAAGAGACCCAGTACTTC.

The genes are TRBV29-1 and TRBJ2-5; D call uncertain. V lost 2 bases, J lost 3 bases, and 10 bases lay in between. The germline V gene encodes CDR1 SQVTM and CDR2 ANQGSEA. This CDR3 region has 13 residues. The CDR3 DNA is TGCAGCGTTGAAAGACCCCCCGAAGAGACCCAGTACTTC. Protein: CSVERPPEETQYF.